This is a list of T cell receptor beta chains from one sample in a study of T-cell reconstitution after alpha-beta-depleted transplantation in children. TCRdb re-derived calls from the PCR reads in MiXCR, one entry per CDR3 protein. This table holds about 1,000,000 distinct CDR3 sequences, around 30% found once. The source was PBMCs, mostly from graft donor cells, collected 360 days after TCRalphabeta/CD19-depleted stem cell transplant. All receptors derive from a boy less than two years old who had a stem cell transplant for SCID, so the T cells may come from the graft donor. Both conserved end residues are part of each CDR3. The order of the fields is D gene, J gene, clone size, V gene, CDR3 DNA, CDR3 protein. D genes are given only for firm matches. Expanded clones are given a class, and other clones once, few, many or no size at all.

>TRBD1|TRBJ2-7|few|TRBV12-3/TRBV12-4
TGTGCCAGCAGCGGACAGGGGGTGGGGTACGAGCAGTACTTC
CASSGQGVGYEQYF
>-|TRBJ1-2|-|TRBV11-2
TGTGCCAGCAGCCCTGGACTCGGGACACCTTACCGTAACTATGGCTACACCTTC
CASSPGLGTPYRNYGYTF
>-|TRBJ2-7|-|TRBV7-6
TGTGCCAGCAGCCAAGGTCCAGCAACCTACGAGCAGTACTTC
CASSQGPATYEQYF
>-|TRBJ2-2|few|TRBV27
TGTGCCAGCAGTTCCGACAGAGACACCGGGGAGCTGTTTTTT
CASSSDRDTGELFF
>-|TRBJ1-5|-|TRBV20-1
TGCAGTGCTAGAGATTGGTCCAGGGATAGCAATCAGCCCCAGCATTTT
CSARDWSRDSNQPQHF
>-|TRBJ2-2|-|TRBV20-1
TGCAGTGCTAGAGGGGGACATCAAGAGGCCGGGGAGCTGTTTTTT
CSARGGHQEAGELFF
>-|TRBJ2-3|few|TRBV12-3/TRBV12-4
TGTGCCAGCAGTTTGAGGGGTTCGCAGTATTTT
CASSLRGSQYF
>-|TRBJ2-1|-|TRBV29-1
TGCAGCGTTGGGGCCCTCCCCGGGTCCCCATTTTTCTATGAGCAGTTCTTC
CSVGALPGSPFFYEQFF
>-|TRBJ1-2|few|TRBV20-1
TGCAGTGCTAGTCCGGCAGGGGAAGGCTACACCTTC
CSASPAGEGYTF
>TRBD2|TRBJ2-1|-|TRBV11-2
TGTGCCAGCAGCACTAGCGGGGAGCAGTTCTTC
CASSTSGEQFF
>-|TRBJ1-6|-|TRBV20-1
TGCAGTGCTACCAACGGGGCCATCGCGAATTCACCCCTCCACTTT
CSATNGAIANSPLHF
>-|TRBJ2-2|once|TRBV5-1
TGCGCCAGCAGCTTGCCTGGTGGGGGGAGCACCGGGGAGCTGTTTTTT
CASSLPGGGSTGELFF
>-|TRBJ2-7|-|TRBV7-9
TGTGCCAGCAGCTGGGACACCTTCCTGTCCTACGAGCAGTACTTC
CASSWDTFLSYEQYF
>-|TRBJ2-7|-|TRBV15
TGTGCCACCAGCCCGGGCAGCTCCTACGAGCAGTACTTC
CATSPGSSYEQYF
>-|TRBJ2-3|many|TRBV29-1
TGCAGCGTTGAAAGGGGCACAGATACGCAGTATTTT
CSVERGTDTQYF
>-|TRBJ2-7|few|TRBV4-2
TGTGCCAGCAGCCAAGACTGGGGGCGCGTCGACGAGCAGTACTTC
CASSQDWGRVDEQYF
>-|TRBJ1-2|few|TRBV20-1
TGCAGTGCTACCGCGACGGGAGCGGATGGCTACACCTTC
CSATATGADGYTF
>TRBD1|TRBJ1-1|-|TRBV2
TGTGCCAGCAGTGAGAGGGGGCAGCTGAACACTGAAGCTTTCTTT
CASSERGQLNTEAFF
>TRBD2|TRBJ2-3|-|TRBV20-1
TGCAGTGCTTCGGTAGCGGGCAGCACAGATACGCAGTATTTT
CSASVAGSTDTQYF
>-|TRBJ1-6|few|TRBV4-1
TGCGCCAGCAGCCCCCAGAGAAGGGACGCTTCACCCCTCCACTTT
CASSPQRRDASPLHF
>-|TRBJ2-2|-|TRBV6-2/TRBV6-3
TGTGCCAGCAGTTCTCTTGGACTGAGCACCGGGGAGCTGTTTTTT
CASSSLGLSTGELFF
>TRBD1|TRBJ2-7|few|TRBV29-1
TGCAGCGTTGAAGATCTTTCGGGACAGGGGCACTACGAGCAGTACTTC
CSVEDLSGQGHYEQYF
>-|TRBJ2-1|-|TRBV6-4
TGTGCCAGCAGCCGTCAGGGCGGGGCAGGGAATGAGCAGTTCTTC
CASSRQGGAGNEQFF
>-|TRBJ2-4|few|TRBV9
TGTGCCAGCAGTGAACAGCCTTATGGCATTCAGTACTTC
CASSEQPYGIQYF
>-|TRBJ2-5|-|TRBV5-1
TGCGCCAGCGGCAGGGGCGGACAAGAGACCCAGTACTTC
CASGRGGQETQYF
>TRBD1|TRBJ2-7|-|TRBV3-1
TGTGCCAGCAGCCTTCAAAGGACAGGGGACTACGAGCAGTACTTC
CASSLQRTGDYEQYF
>TRBD1|TRBJ2-1|many|TRBV11-2
TGTGCCAGCAGCCCATCCCTAGCTCGGACAGGTCGACACAATGAGCAGTTCTTC
CASSPSLARTGRHNEQFF
>-|TRBJ2-3|-|TRBV12-3/TRBV12-4
TGTGCCAGCAGAACTCAGGGTGGGTTCACAGATACGCAGTATTTT
CASRTQGGFTDTQYF
>-|TRBJ2-1|-|TRBV12-3/TRBV12-4
TGTGCCAGCGGGTCCTTTTCAGGGGCAGGATACAATGAGCAGTTCTTC
CASGSFSGAGYNEQFF
>-|TRBJ2-5|-|TRBV5-1
TGCGCCAGCCTCGAAGAGGGGGAGGCAGAGACCCAGTACTTC
CASLEEGEAETQYF
>-|TRBJ2-3|few|TRBV7-9
TGTGCCAGCAGCTTAACATGGGACTTCGATACGCAGTATTTT
CASSLTWDFDTQYF
>TRBD2|TRBJ2-7|once|TRBV4-1
TGCGCCAGCAGCCAAGACCCTAGCGGTTACGAGCAGTACTTC
CASSQDPSGYEQYF
>TRBD1|TRBJ2-7|-|TRBV15
TGTGCCACCAGCACCGGACAGGGGTACGACGAGCAGTACTTC
CATSTGQGYDEQYF
>TRBD2|TRBJ2-3|few|TRBV29-1
TGCAGCGTCCTGCTAGCGGGGATGGGGGATACGCAGTATTTT
CSVLLAGMGDTQYF
>TRBD1|TRBJ1-2|few|TRBV12-3/TRBV12-4
TGTGCCAGCAGTTACCGGGACAGCTATGGCTACACCTTC
CASSYRDSYGYTF
>TRBD1|TRBJ1-4|-|TRBV4-2
TGTGCCAGCAGCCAAGGAGACCGGGACAGCTATAATGAAAAACTGTTTTTT
CASSQGDRDSYNEKLFF
>TRBD2|TRBJ2-1|-|TRBV7-9
TGTGCCAGCAGCACCGGACTAGCGGGGGGGCCGAAAGAGCAGTTCTTC
CASSTGLAGGPKEQFF
>-|TRBJ2-7|many|TRBV12-3/TRBV12-4
TGTGCCAGCTCCCCGTTCTCCTACGAGCAGTACTTC
CASSPFSYEQYF
>-|TRBJ2-1|many|TRBV5-6
TGTGCCAGCAGCATTTCACCCAGCAAGTACAATGAGCAGTTCTTC
CASSISPSKYNEQFF
>TRBD2|TRBJ2-2|-|TRBV5-1
TGCGCCAGCAGCTTGGGACTAGCGTTGCGCACCGGGGAGCTGTTTTTT
CASSLGLALRTGELFF
>-|TRBJ2-3|-|TRBV20-1
TGCAGTGCTACCTCCCCAAGACAGGCCAGCACAGATACGCAGTATTTT
CSATSPRQASTDTQYF
>-|TRBJ1-2|few|TRBV11-2
TGTGCCAGCAGCCAAAAGATAGGCGCCCGGTACACCTTC
CASSQKIGARYTF
>TRBD2|TRBJ2-2|-|TRBV5-1
TGCGCCAGCAGCTTGGTGACCGAGACTAGCGTCGCCGGGGAGCTGTTTTTT
CASSLVTETSVAGELFF
>TRBD1|TRBJ1-1|-|TRBV7-9
TGTGCCAGCAGCAATATGGGAACAGGGGGCACTGAAGCTTTCTTT
CASSNMGTGGTEAFF
>TRBD1|TRBJ2-4|-|TRBV20-1
TGCAGTGCGGACAGGGGTGGAAACATTCAGTACTTC
CSADRGGNIQYF
>TRBD2|TRBJ2-1|-|TRBV5-1
TGCGCCAGCAGCTTGACTAGCGGGGGGGCGAGTGAGCAGTTCTTC
CASSLTSGGASEQFF
>-|TRBJ1-2|-|TRBV15
TGTGCCACCAGCAGAGATCGGCAGAACTATGGCTACACCTTC
CATSRDRQNYGYTF
>-|TRBJ2-6|-|TRBV6-2/TRBV6-3
TGTGCCAGCAGTTTCGCAGGGATCAGCTCTGGGGCCAACGTCCTGACTTTC
CASSFAGISSGANVLTF
>-|TRBJ2-7|-|TRBV5-1
TGCGCCAGCAGCCTGAACTCAGGTTCGGCCTACGAGCAGTACTTC
CASSLNSGSAYEQYF
>-|TRBJ1-1|-|TRBV18
TGTGCCAGCTCACCAGAGGGGCATGGGACTGAAGCTTTCTTT
CASSPEGHGTEAFF
>-|TRBJ2-4|-|TRBV5-1
TGCGCCAGCAGCCCCGAGCTCAGCCAAAACATTCAGTACTTC
CASSPELSQNIQYF
>-|TRBJ2-3|-|TRBV9
TGTGCCAGCAGCCCATATGAGGCGGGGAGCACAGATACGCAGTATTTT
CASSPYEAGSTDTQYF
>-|TRBJ2-5|few|TRBV7-9
TGTGCCAGCAGCTCCCTTTTAACGGAGGAAGAGACCCAGTACTTC
CASSSLLTEEETQYF
>-|TRBJ1-4|few|TRBV28
TGTGCCAGCAGTTTATTGGGGGAATGGGAAAAACTGTTTTTT
CASSLLGEWEKLFF
>-|TRBJ2-3|many|TRBV5-1
TGCGCCAGCAGCTTGTTGGGGTCCTTAAGCACAGATACGCAGTATTTT
CASSLLGSLSTDTQYF
>TRBD2|TRBJ2-3|few|TRBV15
TGTGCCACCAGCAGCGCCCAGCGGGGGGGCGCAGATACGCAGTATTTT
CATSSAQRGGADTQYF
>TRBD1|TRBJ1-2|-|TRBV5-1
TGCGCCAGCAGCTTCGGACAGGGAAAGGGCTACACCTTC
CASSFGQGKGYTF
>-|TRBJ1-5|-|TRBV18
TGTGCCAGCTCACCACTCGGCACAGGTACCGATCAGCCCCAGCATTTT
CASSPLGTGTDQPQHF
>TRBD2|TRBJ2-7|-|TRBV20-1
TGCAGTGCTAGGGGTCGGGGGGGAGGCCTCTACGAGCAGTACTTC
CSARGRGGGLYEQYF